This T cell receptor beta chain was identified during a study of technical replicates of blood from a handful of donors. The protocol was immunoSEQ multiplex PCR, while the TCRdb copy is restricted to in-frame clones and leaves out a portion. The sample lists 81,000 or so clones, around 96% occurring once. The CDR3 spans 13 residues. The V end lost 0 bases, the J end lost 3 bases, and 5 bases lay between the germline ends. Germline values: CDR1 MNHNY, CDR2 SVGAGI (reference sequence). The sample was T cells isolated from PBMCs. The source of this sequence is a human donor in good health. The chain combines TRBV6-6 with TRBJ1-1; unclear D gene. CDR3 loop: CASSYSPYTEAFF. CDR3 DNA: TGTGCCAGCAGTTACTCCCCATACACTGAAGCTTTCTTT.